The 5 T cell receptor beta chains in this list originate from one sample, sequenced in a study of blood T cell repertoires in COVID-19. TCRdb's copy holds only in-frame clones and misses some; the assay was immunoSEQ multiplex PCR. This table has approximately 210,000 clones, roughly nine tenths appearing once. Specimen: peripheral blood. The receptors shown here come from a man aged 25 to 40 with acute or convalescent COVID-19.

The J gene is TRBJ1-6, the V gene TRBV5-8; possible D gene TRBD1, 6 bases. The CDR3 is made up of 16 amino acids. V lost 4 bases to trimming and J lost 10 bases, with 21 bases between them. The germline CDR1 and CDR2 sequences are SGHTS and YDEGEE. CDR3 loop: CASSRSSGAYGSPLHF. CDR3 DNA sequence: TGTGCCAGCAGCAGATCCTCAGGGGCTTACGGCTCACCCCTCCACTTT.

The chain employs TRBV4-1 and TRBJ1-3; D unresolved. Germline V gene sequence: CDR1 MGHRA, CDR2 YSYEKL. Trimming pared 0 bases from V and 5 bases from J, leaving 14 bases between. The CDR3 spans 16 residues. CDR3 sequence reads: CASSQDVRIPRNTIYF. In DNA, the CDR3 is TGCGCCAGCAGCCAAGATGTCAGGATCCCGAGAAACACCATATATTTT.

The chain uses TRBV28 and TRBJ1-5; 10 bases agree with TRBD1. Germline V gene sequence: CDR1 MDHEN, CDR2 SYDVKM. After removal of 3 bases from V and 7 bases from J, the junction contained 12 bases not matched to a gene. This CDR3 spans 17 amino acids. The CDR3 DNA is TGTGCCAGCAGTTTCCTTACTCTCCGGGACAGGGGCCAGCCCCAGCATTTT. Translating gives CASSFLTLRDRGQPQHF.

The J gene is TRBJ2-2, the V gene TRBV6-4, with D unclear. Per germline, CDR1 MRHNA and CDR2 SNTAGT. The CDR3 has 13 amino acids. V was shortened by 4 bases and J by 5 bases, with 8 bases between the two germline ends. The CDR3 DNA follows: TGTGCCAGCAGTGCTTTTGAGACCGGGGAGCTGTTTTTT. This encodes CASSAFETGELFF.

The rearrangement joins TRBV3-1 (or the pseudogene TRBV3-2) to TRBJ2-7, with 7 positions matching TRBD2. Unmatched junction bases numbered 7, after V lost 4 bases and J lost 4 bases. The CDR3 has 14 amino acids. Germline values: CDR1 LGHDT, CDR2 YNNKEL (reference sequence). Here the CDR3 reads CASSRASGGYEQYF. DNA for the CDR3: TGTGCCAGCAGCCGAGCTAGCGGTGGGTACGAGCAGTACTTC.